This TCR beta chain was sequenced for a study of blood T cell repertoires in COVID-19. Sequencing used immunoSEQ multiplex PCR; TCRdb keeps in-frame clones, though not all of them. Of 250,000 to 350,000 clones listed, 80% to 85% are singletons. Deletions cut 6 bases from V and 6 bases from J, with 14 bases between. CDR3 size: 14 residues. Germline CDR1 and CDR2: SEHNR and FQNEAQ (reference sequence). V and J are TRBV7-9 and TRBJ2-2; D possibly corresponds to TRBD2 (7 bases). The sequencing input was peripheral blood. The TCR originated in a person between 65 and 79 years old with COVID-19, enrolled during active disease. The CDR3 region has the DNA TGTGCCAGCAGTGGAGGGGGGGCCCCCGGGGAGCTGTTTTTT. As protein: CASSGGGAPGELFF.